This T cell receptor (beta chain) was identified in a study of T cells in Graves' hyperthyroidism and ophthalmopathy. Regarding the study as a whole: Most clonotypes that expanded in the thyroid above 0.001 also showed up in blood.

This CDR3 has 15 residues. V was cut by 3 bases and J by 1 base, with 7 bases left in between. This clonotype was seen many times. The antigen is not known. TCR beta CDR3 regions were amplified from RNA. RT-PCR in the first round (using the HTBI primer set) targeted the TCR CDR3. TCRdb itself ran the multiplex PCR reads through MiXCR, one entry per CDR3 protein. The sample shows more than 300,000 distinct CDR3 sequences, more than 14% of them seen only once. The origin of this receptor is a young woman with Graves' ophthalmopathy. Sequencing was done on a sample of blood. The gene calls are TRBV12-3 or TRBV12-4 and TRBJ1-6; D is uncertain. This CDR3 is CASSFQSSYNSPLHF. CDR3 nucleotide sequence: TGTGCCAGCAGTTTCCAGAGTTCCTATAATTCACCCCTCCACTTT.